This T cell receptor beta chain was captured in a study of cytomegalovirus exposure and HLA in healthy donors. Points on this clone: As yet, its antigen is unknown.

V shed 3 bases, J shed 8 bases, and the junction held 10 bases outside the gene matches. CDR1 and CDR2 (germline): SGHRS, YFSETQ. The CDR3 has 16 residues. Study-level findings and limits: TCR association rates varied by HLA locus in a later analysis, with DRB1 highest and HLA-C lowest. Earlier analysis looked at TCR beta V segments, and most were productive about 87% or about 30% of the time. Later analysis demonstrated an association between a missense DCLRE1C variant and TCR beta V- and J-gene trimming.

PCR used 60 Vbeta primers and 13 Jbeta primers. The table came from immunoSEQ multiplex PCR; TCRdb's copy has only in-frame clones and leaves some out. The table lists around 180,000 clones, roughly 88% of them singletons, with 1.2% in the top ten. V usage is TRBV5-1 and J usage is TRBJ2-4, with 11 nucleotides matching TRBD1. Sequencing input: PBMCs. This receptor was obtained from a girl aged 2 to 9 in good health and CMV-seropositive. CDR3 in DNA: TGCGCCAGCAGCTCGGGAAGGACAGGGGGCATGGACATTCAGTACTTC. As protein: CASSSGRTGGMDIQYF. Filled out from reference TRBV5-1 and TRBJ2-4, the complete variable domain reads KAGVTQTPRYLIKTRGQQVTLSCSPISGHRSVSWYQQTPGQGLQFLFEYFSETQRNKGNFPGRFSGRQFSNSRSEMNVSTLELGDSALYLCASSSGRTGGMDIQYFGAGTRLSVL.